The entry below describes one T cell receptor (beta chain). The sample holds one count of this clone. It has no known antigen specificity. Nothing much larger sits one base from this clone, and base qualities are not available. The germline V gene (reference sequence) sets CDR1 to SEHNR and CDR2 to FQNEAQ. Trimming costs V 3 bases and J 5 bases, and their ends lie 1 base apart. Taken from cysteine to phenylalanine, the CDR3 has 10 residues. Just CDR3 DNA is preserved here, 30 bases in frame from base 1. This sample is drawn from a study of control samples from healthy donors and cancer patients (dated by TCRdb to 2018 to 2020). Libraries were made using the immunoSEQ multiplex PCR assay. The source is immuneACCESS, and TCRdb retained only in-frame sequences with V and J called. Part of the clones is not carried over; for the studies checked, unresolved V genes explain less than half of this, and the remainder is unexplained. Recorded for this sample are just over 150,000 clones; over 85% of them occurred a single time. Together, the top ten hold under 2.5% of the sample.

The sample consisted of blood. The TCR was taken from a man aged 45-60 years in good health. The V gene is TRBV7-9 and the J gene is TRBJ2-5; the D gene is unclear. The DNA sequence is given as TGTGCCAGCAGCTTGGAGACCCAGTACTTC. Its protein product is CASSLETQYF.